This record looks at one TCR beta chain sequence and its context. Its matching antigen is unknown. This sample was included in a study of cytomegalovirus exposure and HLA in healthy donors. Germline values: CDR1 MDHEN, CDR2 SYDVKM. The CDR3 is 16 residues long. The ends lost 6 bases at V and 0 bases at J; junction bases unmatched: 9. The PCR contained 60 Vbeta and 13 Jbeta primers. Some clones are missing from TCRdb's copy, which holds only in-frame ones; the method was immunoSEQ multiplex PCR. The sample records 150,000 to 200,000 clones, around 80% being singletons. General study points: Cytomegalovirus association was listed for 150 to 200 TCR beta chains. A later analysis showed HLA-associated TCR beta chains outstripping equally common others in clonal expansion. An observed cluster of highly shared sequence variants was recorded as a likely sequencing artifact. Most TCR sequences were seen very rarely across donors, but some public TCRs occurred in many.

This sequence joins TRBV28 and TRBJ2-7, with 9 bases fitting TRBD2. Sequenced: PBMCs. This sequence originates from a young man in good health and CMV-seronegative. The CDR3, as DNA: TGTGCCAGCAGACAATCTGGCGGGAGGGCCTCCTACGAGCAGTACTTC. This translates into CASRQSGGRASYEQYF.